The entry that follows covers one T cell receptor beta chain sequence. The target antigen is unknown. V gave up 6 bases and J gave up 0 bases, with 15 bases separating them. Germline values: CDR1 MNHNY, CDR2 SVGAGI (reference sequence). CDR3 size: 16 residues. The sample is drawn from a study of cytomegalovirus exposure and HLA in healthy donors. Study-wide results and limits: Another analysis was done later, and it associated around 16,000 TCR beta sequences with HLA alleles at 0.05 false discovery rate. In a later analysis, productive TCRs from donors in an Asian-associated ancestry cluster reportedly carried fewer N-insertions than the cohort mean. Available immune exposure information was restricted to CMV serostatus only.

Both 60 Vbeta primers and 13 Jbeta primers went into the PCR. Sequencing was performed with immunoSEQ multiplex PCR; in TCRdb, only in-frame clones are kept and a portion is missing. The profile shows some 110,000 clones, approximately 72% of them singletons. The sample taken for sequencing was PBMCs. This TCR derives from a man aged 25 to 40 in good health and CMV-seronegative. The chain employs TRBV6-6 and TRBJ1-5; unclear D gene. In nucleotides, the CDR3 is TGTGCCAGCAGCCCTAACCTCCAAAATAGCAATCAGCCCCAGCATTTT. Translating gives CASSPNLQNSNQPQHF.